The following is a TCR beta chain sequence with its context. Under the authors' procedure: Amplifying reference gene primers gave estimates of nucleated cell counts. Clones were read by immunoSEQ multiplex PCR, and TCRdb kept only the in-frame ones, dropping some. The V and J calls and clone size are taken from that table; D and trimming were inferred from the DNA. The sample yields about 460,000 clones, roughly nine tenths seen once. Two negative PCRs, clearance, or symptom resolution were required of recovered Cohort 3 donors. This sample stems from a study of blood T cell repertoires in COVID-19. Study summary: Donors in the United States, Italy and Spain gave samples during acute or convalescent COVID-19.

The ends lost 4 bases at V and 8 bases at J; junction bases unmatched: 9. There are 14 residues in the CDR3. Germline V gives CDR1 SGHRS, CDR2 YFSETQ. The sequence was obtained from a woman in her sixties who had recovered from COVID-19. The sequenced sample was PBMCs or T cells enriched from blood (not recorded which). The chain couples TRBV5-1 to TRBJ2-1, with 7 bases lining up with TRBD1. The CDR3 protein is CASSLVQGEYEQFF. The CDR3 region has the DNA TGCGCCAGCAGCCTCGTCCAGGGGGAATATGAGCAGTTCTTC. The full variable domain, with the rest looked up from reference TRBV5-1 and TRBJ2-1, is KAGVTQTPRYLIKTRGQQVTLSCSPISGHRSVSWYQQTPGQGLQFLFEYFSETQRNKGNFPGRFSGRQFSNSRSEMNVSTLELGDSALYLCASSLVQGEYEQFFGPGTRLTVL.